This entry lists 18 T cell receptor beta chains sequenced from one sample in a study of blood T cell repertoires in COVID-19. Profiled with immunoSEQ multiplex PCR; TCRdb holds only in-frame clones, not every one. The sample consists of some 210,000 clones, approximately 80% of them appearing once. Sequencing input: PBMCs or T cells enriched from blood (not recorded which). These receptors were collected from a man aged 30 to 39 with acute COVID-19.

The rearrangement uses TRBV3-1 (or the pseudogene TRBV3-2) and TRBJ1-5, with D perhaps matching TRBD1 (5 bases). The CDR3 covers 15 residues. CDR1 and CDR2 (germline): LGHDT, YNNKEL (reference sequence). V lost 0 bases and J lost 6, with 12 bases in between. The CDR3 DNA reads as TGTGCCAGCAGCCAAGATTTAGCAGGGTCTCAGCCCCAGCATTTT. Protein sequence: CASSQDLAGSQPQHF.

This clone was seen a handful of times. This rearrangement joins TRBV10-3 to TRBJ2-2; 10 nucleotides line up with TRBD2. The germline V gene has CDR1 ENHRY and CDR2 SYGVKD. The CDR3 has 17 residues. After removal of 0 bases from V and 0 bases from J, the junction contained 1 base not matched to a gene. In DNA, the CDR3 is TGTGCCATCAGTGAGTCGAGCGGGGGGGCGAACACCGGGGAGCTGTTTTTT. It translates to CAISESSGGANTGELFF.

Written as DNA, the CDR3 is TGTGCCAGCAGTTCCCCGGGAACCTTCGAGCATTTT. It translates to CASSSPGTFEHF. The V and J genes are TRBV12-3 or TRBV12-4 and TRBJ1-5, with no clear D. CDR3 length: 12 amino acids. V was pared by 4 bases and J by 14 bases, with 15 bases between.

The genes are TRBV19 and TRBJ1-1; D possibly corresponds to TRBD1 (6 bases). Trimming cost V 6 bases and J 1 base, with 9 bases left between them. This CDR3 region has 13 residues. Per germline, CDR1 LNHDA and CDR2 SQIVND (reference sequence). The CDR3: CASRTGPNTEAFF. CDR3 sequence (DNA): TGTGCCAGTAGGACAGGCCCGAACACTGAAGCTTTCTTT.

The rearrangement uses TRBV6-5 and TRBJ2-7; 8 bases are a match to TRBD1. V dropped 6 bases and J dropped 3; count of bases not matched to a gene: 7. Germline values: CDR1 MNHEY, CDR2 SVGAGI. The length of the CDR3 is 14 residues. CDR3 nucleotide sequence: TGTGCCAGCAGAGGCCGGGACAGGTACTACGAGCAGTACTTC. Its protein is CASRGRDRYYEQYF.

The J gene is TRBJ1-2, the V gene TRBV5-6; weak D call: TRBD1 (5 bases). The germline V and J ends were trimmed by 5 bases and 5 bases, with 13 bases remaining between them. CDR3 length: 13 residues. Germline values: CDR1 SGHDT, CDR2 YYEEEE. CDR3 region: CASRFMDKYGYTF. The CDR3 region has the DNA TGTGCCAGCAGGTTCATGGACAAGTATGGCTACACCTTC.

This clone was detected once. This sequence joins TRBV10-1 and TRBJ2-1; 7 nucleotides line up with TRBD1. Germline CDR1 is WNHNN and CDR2 is SYGVQD (reference sequence). J gave up 1 base and V 5 bases, and 2 bases lay outside the gene matches. The CDR3 totals 14 residues. CDR3 in DNA: TGCGCCAGCAGTAGACAGGGTTCCTACAATGAGCAGTTCTTC. Protein sequence: CASSRQGSYNEQFF.

This sequence joins TRBV9 and TRBJ2-3, with 7 nucleotides matching TRBD1. Germline V gene lookup returns CDR1 SGDLS and CDR2 YYNGEE. Losses at the gene ends were 0 bases for V and 3 bases for J; bases not matched to a gene: 10. The CDR3 contains 17 residues. The CDR3 DNA sequence: TGTGCCAGCAGCGTAGAAGCCCTAGGGGGCCTGACAGATACGCAGTATTTT. Protein sequence: CASSVEALGGLTDTQYF.

The chain recombines TRBV6-6 with TRBJ2-7; tentatively, D is TRBD1 (5 bases). Germline CDR1 is MNHNY and CDR2 is SVGAGI (reference sequence). V lost 6 bases and J 0 bases, leaving 15 bases between the germline ends. The CDR3 loop spans 15 amino acids. The CDR3 is CASSSGSGHSYEQYF. The CDR3 DNA reads TGTGCCAGCAGCTCCGGATCAGGGCACTCCTACGAGCAGTACTTC.

The rearrangement links TRBV28 to TRBJ1-1; tentatively, D is TRBD1 (6 bases). CDR1 and CDR2 (germline): MDHEN, SYDVKM. The CDR3 has 14 amino acids. V was clipped by 8 bases and J by 0 bases, with 13 bases between them. CDR3 protein: CASFPGQMNTEAFF. The CDR3 DNA reads as TGTGCCAGCTTTCCGGGACAAATGAACACTGAAGCTTTCTTT.

V and J are TRBV19 and TRBJ2-4; D might be TRBD1 (6 bases). Germline lookup yields CDR1 LNHDA and CDR2 SQIVND (reference sequence). This CDR3 contains 13 residues. With 6 bases removed from V and 4 bases from J, the gap between germline ends came to 10 bases. The CDR3 DNA sequence: TGTGCCAGTAGGTCCCAGGGGAAAAACATTCAGTACTTC. It is translated as CASRSQGKNIQYF.

Only one count was recorded for this clone. The chain has TRBV4-1 and TRBJ1-5; TRBD1 matches 8 bases. CDR3 length: 16 amino acids. From germline, CDR1 is MGHRA and CDR2 YSYEKL. V lost 4 bases, J lost 0 bases, and 5 bases stayed unmatched. CDR3: CASSRSDRGSNQPQHF. The CDR3 DNA reads TGCGCCAGCAGCCGCTCCGACAGGGGTAGCAATCAGCCCCAGCATTTT.

V gene TRBV7-3 combines with J gene TRBJ2-2; 13 bases line up with TRBD2. From germline, CDR1 is SGHTA and CDR2 FQGTGA. The CDR3 is 17 amino acids. The V segment lost 3 bases and the J segment 5 bases; nucleotides outside the gene matches: 6. The CDR3 DNA reads as TGTGCCAGCAGCTTGAGGACTAGCGGGGGAGTTACCGGGGAGCTGTTTTTT. Translation gives CASSLRTSGGVTGELFF.

V gene TRBV29-1 combines with J gene TRBJ2-1, with 8 bases lining up with TRBD2. This CDR3 has 14 residues. CDR1 is SQVTM and CDR2 is ANQGSEA in the germline V gene. V was clipped by 6 bases and J by 0 bases; unmatched bases: 4. The CDR3 nucleotides are TGCAGCGTCGTAGCGGGGAGCTCCTACAATGAGCAGTTCTTC. This encodes CSVVAGSSYNEQFF.

Only a few counts were recorded for this clone. The chain carries TRBV6-2 or TRBV6-3 and TRBJ2-7; 7 nucleotides match TRBD1. This CDR3 is 16 amino acids long. Trimming removed 2 bases from V and 2 bases from J; junction bases left unmatched: 9. The germline gives CDR1 MNHEY, CDR2 SVGEGT. CDR3 coding DNA: TGTGCCAGCAGTTACGGACAGGCCTCCTTAACCTACGAGCAGTACTTC. It yields the protein CASSYGQASLTYEQYF.

There are a few counts of this clone. The genes are TRBV30 and TRBJ1-6, with D possibly matching TRBD1 (5 bases). Trimming shortened V by 0 bases and J by 10 bases, and 16 bases separated the two germline ends. The CDR3 sequence is 15 residues long. The germline gives CDR1 GTSNPN, CDR2 SVGIG (reference sequence). CDR3 protein: CAWSVGGPGTSPLHF. CDR3 nucleotide sequence: TGTGCCTGGAGTGTAGGAGGGCCGGGGACGTCACCCCTCCACTTT. The full variable domain, in which reference TRBV30 and TRBJ1-6 provide the parts outside the CDR3, is SQTIHQWPATLVQPVGSPLSLECTVEGTSNPNLYWYRQAAGRGLQLLFYSVGIGQISSEVPQNLSASRPQDRQFILSSKKLLLSDSGFYLCAWSVGGPGTSPLHFGNGTRLTVT.

The chain carries TRBV4-1 and TRBJ1-6, with TRBD1 matching 7 bases. This CDR3 is 16 amino acids long. The V gene's germline CDR1 is MGHRA and CDR2 YSYEKL. The V and J ends lost 4 bases and 5 bases, in that order; junction bases with no gene match: 8. CDR3 residues: CASSPGLTGHNSPLHF. DNA for the CDR3: TGCGCCAGCAGCCCCGGTTTGACAGGGCATAATTCACCCCTCCACTTT.

The genes are TRBV5-1 and TRBJ1-2; D possibly corresponds to TRBD1 (5 bases). Germline assignment: CDR1 SGHRS and CDR2 YFSETQ. Trimming removed 4 bases from V and 1 base from J, with 11 bases in between. The CDR3 has 14 residues. The DNA of the CDR3 is TGCGCCAGCAGCCCGGCTCAGGGTAACTATGGCTACACCTTC. It translates to CASSPAQGNYGYTF.